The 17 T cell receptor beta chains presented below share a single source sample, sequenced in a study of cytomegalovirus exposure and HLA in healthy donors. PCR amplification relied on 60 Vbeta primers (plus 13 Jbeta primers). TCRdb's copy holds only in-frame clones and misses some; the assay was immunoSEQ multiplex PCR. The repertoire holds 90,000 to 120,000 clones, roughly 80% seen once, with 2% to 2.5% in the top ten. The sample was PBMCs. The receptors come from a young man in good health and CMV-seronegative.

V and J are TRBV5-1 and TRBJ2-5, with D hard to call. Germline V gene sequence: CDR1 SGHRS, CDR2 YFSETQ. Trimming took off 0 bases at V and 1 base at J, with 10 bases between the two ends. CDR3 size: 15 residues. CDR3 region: CASSLAAAGQETQYF. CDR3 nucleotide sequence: TGCGCCAGCAGCTTGGCGGCGGCCGGCCAAGAGACCCAGTACTTC. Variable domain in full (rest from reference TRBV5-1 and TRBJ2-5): KAGVTQTPRYLIKTRGQQVTLSCSPISGHRSVSWYQQTPGQGLQFLFEYFSETQRNKGNFPGRFSGRQFSNSRSEMNVSTLELGDSALYLCASSLAAAGQETQYFGPGTRLLVL.

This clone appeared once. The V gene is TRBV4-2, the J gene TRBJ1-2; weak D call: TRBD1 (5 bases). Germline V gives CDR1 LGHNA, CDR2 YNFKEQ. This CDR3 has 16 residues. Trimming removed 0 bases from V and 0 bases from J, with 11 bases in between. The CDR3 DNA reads TGTGCCAGCAGCCAAGACGGGGGTGAAGCTAACTATGGCTACACCTTC. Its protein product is CASSQDGGEANYGYTF.

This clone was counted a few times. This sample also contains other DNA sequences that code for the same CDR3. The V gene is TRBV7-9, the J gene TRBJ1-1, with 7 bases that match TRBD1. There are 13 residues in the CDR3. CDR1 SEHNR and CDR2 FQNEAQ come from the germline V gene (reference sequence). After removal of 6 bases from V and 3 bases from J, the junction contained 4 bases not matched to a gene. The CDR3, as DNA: TGTGCCAGCAGTCTGCAGGGGGACACTGAAGCTTTCTTT. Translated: CASSLQGDTEAFF.

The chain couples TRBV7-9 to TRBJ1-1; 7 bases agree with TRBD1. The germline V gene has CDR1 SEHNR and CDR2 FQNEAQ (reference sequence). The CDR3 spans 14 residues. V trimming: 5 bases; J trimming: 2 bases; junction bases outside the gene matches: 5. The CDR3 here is CASSTYRGNTEAFF. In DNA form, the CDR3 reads TGTGCCAGCAGCACCTACAGGGGTAACACTGAAGCTTTCTTT.

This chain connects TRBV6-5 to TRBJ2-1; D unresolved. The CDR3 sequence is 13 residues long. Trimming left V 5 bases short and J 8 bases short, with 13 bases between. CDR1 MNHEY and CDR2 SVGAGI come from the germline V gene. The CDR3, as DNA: TGTGCCAGCAGTCCCGTGCTAGTCGATGAGCAGTTCTTC. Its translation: CASSPVLVDEQFF.

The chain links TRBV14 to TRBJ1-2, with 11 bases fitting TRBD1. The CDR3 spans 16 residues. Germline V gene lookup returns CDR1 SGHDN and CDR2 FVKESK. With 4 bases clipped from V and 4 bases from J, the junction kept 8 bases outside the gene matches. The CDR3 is CASSPRTGGGPYGYTF. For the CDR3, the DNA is TGTGCCAGCAGCCCGAGGACAGGGGGCGGACCCTATGGCTACACCTTC. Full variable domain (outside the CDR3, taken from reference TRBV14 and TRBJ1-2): EAGVTQFPSHSVIEKGQTVTLRCDPISGHDNLYWYRRVMGKEIKFLLHFVKESKQDESGMPNNRFLAERTGGTYSTLKVQPAELEDSGVYFCASSPRTGGGPYGYTFGSGTRLTVV.

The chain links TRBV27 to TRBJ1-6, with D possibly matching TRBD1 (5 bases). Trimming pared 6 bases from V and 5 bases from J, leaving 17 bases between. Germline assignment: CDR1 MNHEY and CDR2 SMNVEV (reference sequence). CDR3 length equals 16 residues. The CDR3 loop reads CASRPTVRGNNSPLHF. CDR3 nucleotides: TGTGCCAGCAGGCCGACAGTAAGGGGCAATAATTCACCCCTCCACTTT.

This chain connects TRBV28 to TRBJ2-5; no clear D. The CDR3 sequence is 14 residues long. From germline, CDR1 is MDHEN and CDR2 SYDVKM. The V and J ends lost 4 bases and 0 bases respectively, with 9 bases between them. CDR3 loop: CASSYGGNQETQYF. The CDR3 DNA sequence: TGTGCCAGCAGTTATGGCGGAAACCAAGAGACCCAGTACTTC.

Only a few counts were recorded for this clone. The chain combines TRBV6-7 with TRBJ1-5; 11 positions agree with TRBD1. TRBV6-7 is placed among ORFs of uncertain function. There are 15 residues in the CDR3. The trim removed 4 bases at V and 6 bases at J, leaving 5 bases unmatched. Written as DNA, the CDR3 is TGTGCCAGCAGTTGGACAGGGGGCGGCGGTCAGCCCCAGCATTTT. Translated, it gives CASSWTGGGGQPQHF.

CDR3 sequence reads: CSVGQGVVNTGELFF. CDR3 DNA: TGCAGCGTTGGCCAGGGGGTTGTGAACACCGGGGAGCTGTTTTTT. The J gene is TRBJ2-2, the V gene TRBV29-1; 7 bases agree with TRBD1. With 4 bases clipped from V and 1 base from J, the junction kept 6 bases outside the gene matches. Germline CDR1 is SQVTM and CDR2 is ANQGSEA. This CDR3 is built from 15 residues.

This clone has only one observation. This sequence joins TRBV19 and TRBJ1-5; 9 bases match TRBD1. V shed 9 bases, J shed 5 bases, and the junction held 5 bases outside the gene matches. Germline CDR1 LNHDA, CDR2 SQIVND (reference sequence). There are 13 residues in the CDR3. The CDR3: CASRTGVDQPQHF. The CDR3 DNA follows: TGTGCCAGCCGGACAGGGGTAGATCAGCCCCAGCATTTT.

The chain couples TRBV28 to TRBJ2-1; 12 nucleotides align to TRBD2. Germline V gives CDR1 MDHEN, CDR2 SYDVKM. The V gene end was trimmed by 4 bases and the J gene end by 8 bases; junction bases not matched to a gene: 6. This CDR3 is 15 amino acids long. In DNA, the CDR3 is TGTGCCAGCAGTTCATTACTAGCGGGAGGCGATGAGCAGTTCTTC. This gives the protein CASSSLLAGGDEQFF. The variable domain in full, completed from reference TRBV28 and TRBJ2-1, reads DVKVTQSSRYLVKRTGEKVFLECVQDMDHENMFWYRQDPGLGLRLIYFSYDVKMKEKGDIPEGYSVSREKKERFSLILESASTNQTSMYLCASSSLLAGGDEQFFGPGTRLTVL.

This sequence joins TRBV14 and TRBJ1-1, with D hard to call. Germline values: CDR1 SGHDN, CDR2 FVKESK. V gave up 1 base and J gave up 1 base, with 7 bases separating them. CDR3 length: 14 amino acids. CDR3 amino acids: CASSQVRGNTEAFF. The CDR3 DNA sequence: TGTGCCAGCAGCCAAGTACGGGGGAACACTGAAGCTTTCTTT.

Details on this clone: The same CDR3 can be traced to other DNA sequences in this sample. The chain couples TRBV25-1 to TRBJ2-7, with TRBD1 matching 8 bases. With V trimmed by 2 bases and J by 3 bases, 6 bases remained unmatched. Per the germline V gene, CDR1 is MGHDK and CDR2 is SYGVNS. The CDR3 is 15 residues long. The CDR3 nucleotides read TGTGCCAGCAGTGAAGGAGGACAGGGTGTCTACGAGCAGTACTTC. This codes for CASSEGGQGVYEQYF.

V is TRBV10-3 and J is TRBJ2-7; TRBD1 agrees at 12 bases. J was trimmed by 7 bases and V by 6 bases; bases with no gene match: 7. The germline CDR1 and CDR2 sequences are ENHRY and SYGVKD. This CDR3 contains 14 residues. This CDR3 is CAIRPGQGAGEQYF. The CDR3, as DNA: TGTGCCATCAGGCCGGGACAGGGGGCGGGGGAGCAGTACTTC.

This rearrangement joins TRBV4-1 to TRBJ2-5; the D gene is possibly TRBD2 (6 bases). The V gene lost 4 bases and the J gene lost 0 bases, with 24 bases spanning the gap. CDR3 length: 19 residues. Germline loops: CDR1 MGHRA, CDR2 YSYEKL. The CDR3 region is CASSLLRPTGGAYQETQYF. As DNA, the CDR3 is TGCGCCAGCAGCCTCCTGCGCCCTACTGGCGGGGCGTACCAAGAGACCCAGTACTTC.

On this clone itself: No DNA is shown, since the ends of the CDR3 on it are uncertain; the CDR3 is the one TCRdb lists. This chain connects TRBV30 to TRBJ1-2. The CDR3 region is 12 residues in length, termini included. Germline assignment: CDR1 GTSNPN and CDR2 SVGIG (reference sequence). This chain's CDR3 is CAWSVGGGTVAF.